The T cell receptor (beta chain) described here comes from a study of blood T cell repertoires in COVID-19. Study-wide context: There were acute and convalescent COVID-19 samples, and they came from the United States, Italy and Spain. Sources were T cells, B-cell-depleted T cells, or PBMCs; the material itself was cDNA or gDNA.

The authors' processing: Using reference gene primer amplification, nucleated cell counts were estimated. The assay was immunoSEQ multiplex PCR, and TCRdb's table has in-frame clones only and misses some. The V and J calls and clone size are taken from that table; D and trimming were inferred from the DNA. The table includes 150,000 to 200,000 clones, 70% to 90% detected once. The V gene lost 1 base and the J gene lost 4 bases, with 7 bases spanning the gap. Germline lookup yields CDR1 SGHTA and CDR2 FQGTGA. The CDR3 is made up of 13 amino acids. The sequenced sample consisted of peripheral blood. This clonotype was sampled from a woman in her 70s with acute or convalescent COVID-19. The chain combines TRBV7-3 with TRBJ2-5; D is uncertain. CDR3 in amino acids: CASSLILGETQYF. CDR3 nucleotides: TGTGCCAGCAGCTTAATCCTAGGAGAGACCCAGTACTTC.